These 9 T cell receptor beta chains share one sample of origin, sequenced in a study of post-analysis software for immune sequencing data. The study's findings and limits: TRBV segments more frequent in patients than in controls numbered five and included TRBV5-6, TRBV5-1 and TRBV20-1.

These TCRs are of unknown antigen specificity. The authors incorporated unique molecular identifiers into the TCR beta cDNA libraries. From the PCR reads, TCRdb called clonotypes with MiXCR, one entry per CDR3 protein. The table includes some 890,000 distinct CDR3 sequences, about 50% detected once. Sequenced sample: blood. The receptors shown here come from a girl aged 10-17 years with multiple sclerosis.

The rearrangement joins TRBV6-4 to TRBJ2-3, with TRBD2 matching over 13 bases. The germline gives CDR1 MRHNA, CDR2 SNTAGT. V shed 2 bases and J 1 base; nucleotides not matched to a gene: 0. CDR3 length: 16 amino acids. The CDR3 reads CASSDGTSGGTDTQYF. The CDR3 bases are TGTGCCAGCAGTGACGGGACTAGCGGGGGCACAGATACGCAGTATTTT.

The V and J genes are TRBV5-1 and TRBJ1-2, with 7 bases fitting TRBD1. The CDR3 consists of 16 residues. CDR1 and CDR2 from the germline V gene are SGHRS and YFSETQ. The junction had 13 bases not matched to a gene; V was cut back by 0 bases and J by 8 bases. CDR3 sequence reads: CASSLEVRDRPIGYTF. CDR3 sequence (DNA): TGCGCCAGCAGCTTGGAGGTTAGGGACAGACCAATCGGCTACACCTTC. The full variable domain, in which reference TRBV5-1 and TRBJ1-2 provide the parts outside the CDR3, is KAGVTQTPRYLIKTRGQQVTLSCSPISGHRSVSWYQQTPGQGLQFLFEYFSETQRNKGNFPGRFSGRQFSNSRSEMNVSTLELGDSALYLCASSLEVRDRPIGYTFGSGTRLTVV.

This clonotype was counted a few times. The rearrangement links TRBV6-2 or TRBV6-3 to TRBJ2-7, with D tentatively TRBD1 (6 bases). Trimming took off 6 bases at V and 1 base at J, with 13 bases between the two ends. Per the germline V gene, CDR1 is MNHEY and CDR2 is SVGEGT. The CDR3 has 14 residues. The CDR3 nucleotides are TGTGCCAGCAGCCGCACCGGGACATCCTACGAGCAGTACTTC. This encodes CASSRTGTSYEQYF.

CDR3 nucleotide sequence: TGTGCCAGCAGTTACCGGACGTATACGTTGGAGCAGTACTTC. Translation: CASSYRTYTLEQYF. The V call is TRBV6-2 or TRBV6-3, the J call TRBJ2-5; no clear D gene. This CDR3 is 14 amino acids long. Germline V CDR1 and CDR2: MNHEY, SVGEGT. The V gene lost 2 bases and the J gene lost 11 bases, with 18 bases spanning the gap.

This clonotype was seen more than once but under ten times. The V gene is TRBV12-3 or TRBV12-4, the J gene TRBJ2-7; 7 bases align to TRBD2. This CDR3 contains 17 residues. After removal of 5 bases from V and 5 bases from J, the junction contained 18 bases not matched to a gene. CDR3 residues: CASSIGEVPPGGDEQYF. Here the CDR3 DNA reads TGTGCCAGCAGTATAGGAGAGGTCCCCCCGGGAGGCGACGAGCAGTACTTC.

The V gene is TRBV20-1, the J gene TRBJ2-7; 9 bases are a match to TRBD2. J gave up 5 bases and V 5 bases, and 4 bases lay outside the gene matches. The CDR3 consists of 12 residues. From germline, CDR1 is DFQATT and CDR2 SNEGSKA (reference sequence). The DNA of the CDR3 is TGCAGTGCTGTAATAGCGGGAGACGAGCAGTACTTC. It is translated as CSAVIAGDEQYF.

The chain employs TRBV20-1 and TRBJ2-7; D not resolved. The CDR3 sequence is 12 residues long. The germline gives CDR1 DFQATT, CDR2 SNEGSKA (reference sequence). V lost 1 base and J lost 4, with 8 bases in between. CDR3 nucleotide sequence: TGCAGTGCTAGAGCTCTCCAGTACGAGCAGTACTTC. Protein: CSARALQYEQYF.

This clonotype was counted between two and nine times. The gene calls are TRBV2 and TRBJ1-5; D not certain. The CDR3 spans 15 residues. Germline-derived CDR1 and CDR2 are SNHLY and FYNNEI. The ends were cut back, 4 bases at V and 0 bases at J, with 10 bases in the middle. DNA of the CDR3: TGTGCCAGCAGTGTGTCAGGATCTAGCAATCAGCCCCAGCATTTT. Protein: CASSVSGSSNQPQHF.

Regarding this clonotype: Since a much larger clone is just one base distant, this may be a read error. The J gene is TRBJ2-7, the V gene TRBV27; 10 bases map to TRBD2. With V trimmed by 6 bases and J by 3 bases, 5 bases remained unmatched. The CDR3 extends over 14 amino acids. Germline CDR1 MNHEY, CDR2 SMNVEV (reference sequence). The CDR3 sequence: CASSGTSAVYEQYF. DNA for the CDR3: TGTGCCAGCAGCGGGACTAGCGCTGTCTACGAGCAGTACTTC.